A selection of T cell receptor beta chains follows, all from one sample in a study of CD8 T cells in ankylosing spondylitis. Using its own MiXCR run on the 5' RACE reads, TCRdb lists one record per CDR3 protein. The sample consists of some 400,000 distinct CDR3 sequences, approximately 20% of them appearing once. The material sequenced was blood, either unsorted or a sorted T cell fraction (not recorded which). These receptors were collected from a male donor with ankylosing spondylitis. Both conserved end residues are part of each CDR3.

v_call cdr3_length cdr3_aa
TRBV12-3/TRBV12-4 13 CASTFRGLGTQYF
TRBV3-1 15 CASRPSGQLNTEAFF
TRBV7-2 15 CASSLRVPRSETQYF
TRBV25-1 15 CASSETGLSGYEQYF
TRBV27 16 CASSWRGSGMIETQYF
TRBV29-1 15 CSVSRGTSGYNEQFF
TRBV15 13 CATSRQARHEQFF
TRBV29-1 13 CSVEGVAGGDSFF
TRBV10-3 15 CAISEQGFTTDTQYF
TRBV7-2 16 CASSAQQGAPPNEQFF
TRBV15 14 CATSREPGQETQYF
TRBV28 16 CASSLGFGARGEKLFF
TRBV5-1 14 CASTKQGDDNEQFF
TRBV12-3/TRBV12-4 15 CASSLVLARSNEQFF
TRBV7-6 18 CASSLASWTSGVADTQYF
TRBV10-3 14 CAISEPGNTDTQYF
TRBV29-1 12 CSVENSNYGYTF
TRBV5-1 13 CASSFGSGIEQYF
TRBV28 15 CASSLRRPANNEQFF